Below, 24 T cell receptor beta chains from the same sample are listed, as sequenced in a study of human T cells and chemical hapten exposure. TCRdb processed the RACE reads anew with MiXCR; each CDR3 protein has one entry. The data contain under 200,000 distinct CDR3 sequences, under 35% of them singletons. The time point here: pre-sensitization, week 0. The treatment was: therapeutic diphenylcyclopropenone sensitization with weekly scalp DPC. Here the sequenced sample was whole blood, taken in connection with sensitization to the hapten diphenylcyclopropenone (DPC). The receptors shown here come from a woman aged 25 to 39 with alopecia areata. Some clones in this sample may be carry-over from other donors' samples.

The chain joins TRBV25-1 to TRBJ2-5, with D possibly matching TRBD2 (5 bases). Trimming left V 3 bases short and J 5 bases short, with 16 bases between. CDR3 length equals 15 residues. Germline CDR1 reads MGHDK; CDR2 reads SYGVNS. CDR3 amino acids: CASSDVLGRGETQYF. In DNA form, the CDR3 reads TGTGCCAGCAGTGACGTGTTGGGGAGAGGGGAGACCCAGTACTTC.

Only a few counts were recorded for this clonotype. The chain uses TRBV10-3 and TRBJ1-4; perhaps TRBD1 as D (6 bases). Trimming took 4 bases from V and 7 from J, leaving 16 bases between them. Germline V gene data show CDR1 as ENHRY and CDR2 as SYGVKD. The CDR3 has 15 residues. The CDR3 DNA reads TGTGCCATCAGTGCCGCATCAGGGGTATTTGAAAAACTGTTTTTT. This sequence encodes CAISAASGVFEKLFF.

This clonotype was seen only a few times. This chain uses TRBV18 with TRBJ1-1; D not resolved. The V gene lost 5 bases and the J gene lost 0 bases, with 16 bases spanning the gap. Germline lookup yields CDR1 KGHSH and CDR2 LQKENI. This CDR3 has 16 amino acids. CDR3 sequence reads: CASSFQATFMNTEAFF. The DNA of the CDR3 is TGTGCCAGCTCATTTCAGGCAACCTTTATGAACACTGAAGCTTTCTTT. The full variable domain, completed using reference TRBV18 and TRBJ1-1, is NAGVMQNPRHLVRRRGQEARLRCSPMKGHSHVYWYRQLPEEGLKFMVYLQKENIIDESGMPKERFSAEFPKEGPSILRIQQVVRGDSAAYFCASSFQATFMNTEAFFGQGTRLTVV.

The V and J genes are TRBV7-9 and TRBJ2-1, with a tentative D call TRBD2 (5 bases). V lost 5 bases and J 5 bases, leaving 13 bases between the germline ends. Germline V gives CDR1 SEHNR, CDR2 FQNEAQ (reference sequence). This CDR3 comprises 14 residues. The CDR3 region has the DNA TGTGCCAGCAGCCGTGGAGCCGGGAACAATGAGCAGTTCTTC. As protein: CASSRGAGNNEQFF. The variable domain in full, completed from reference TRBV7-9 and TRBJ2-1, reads DTGVSQNPRHKITKRGQNVTFRCDPISEHNRLYWYRQTLGQGPEFLTYFQNEAQLEKSRLLSDRFSAERPKGSFSTLEIQRTEQGDSAMYLCASSRGAGNNEQFFGPGTRLTVL.

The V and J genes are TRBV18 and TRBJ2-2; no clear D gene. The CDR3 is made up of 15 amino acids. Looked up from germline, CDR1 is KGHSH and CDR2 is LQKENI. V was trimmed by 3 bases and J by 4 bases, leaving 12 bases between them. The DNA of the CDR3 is TGTGCCAGCTCACCTTTCCGCTCGGGCACCGGGGAGCTGTTTTTT. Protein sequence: CASSPFRSGTGELFF.

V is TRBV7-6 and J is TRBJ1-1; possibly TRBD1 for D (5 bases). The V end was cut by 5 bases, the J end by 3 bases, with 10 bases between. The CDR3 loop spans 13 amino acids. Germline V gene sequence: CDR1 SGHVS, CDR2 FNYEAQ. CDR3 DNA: TGTGCCAGCAGCCGCGGGGCGGACACTGAAGCTTTCTTT. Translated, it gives CASSRGADTEAFF.

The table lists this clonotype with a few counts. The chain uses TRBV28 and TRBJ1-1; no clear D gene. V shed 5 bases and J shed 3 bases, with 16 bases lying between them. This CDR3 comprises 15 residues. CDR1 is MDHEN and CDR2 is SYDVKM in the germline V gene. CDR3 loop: CASSPWGGRDTEAFF. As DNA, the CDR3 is TGTGCCAGCAGTCCCTGGGGAGGAAGGGACACTGAAGCTTTCTTT.

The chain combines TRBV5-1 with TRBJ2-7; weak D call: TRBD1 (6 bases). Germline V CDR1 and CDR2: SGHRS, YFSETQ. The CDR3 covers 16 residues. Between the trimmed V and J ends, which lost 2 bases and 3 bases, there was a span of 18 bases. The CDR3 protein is CASSFQTGPPHYEQYF. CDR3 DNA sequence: TGCGCCAGCAGCTTCCAGACAGGACCCCCCCACTACGAGCAGTACTTC.

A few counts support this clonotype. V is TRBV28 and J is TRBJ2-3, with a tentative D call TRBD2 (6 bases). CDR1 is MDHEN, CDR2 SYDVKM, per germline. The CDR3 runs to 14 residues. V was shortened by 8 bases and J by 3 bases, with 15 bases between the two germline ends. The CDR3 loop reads CASGGFEGTDTQYF. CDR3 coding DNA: TGTGCCAGCGGGGGGTTTGAGGGGACAGATACGCAGTATTTT. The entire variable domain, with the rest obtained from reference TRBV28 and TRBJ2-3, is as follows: DVKVTQSSRYLVKRTGEKVFLECVQDMDHENMFWYRQDPGLGLRLIYFSYDVKMKEKGDIPEGYSVSREKKERFSLILESASTNQTSMYLCASGGFEGTDTQYFGPGTRLTVL.

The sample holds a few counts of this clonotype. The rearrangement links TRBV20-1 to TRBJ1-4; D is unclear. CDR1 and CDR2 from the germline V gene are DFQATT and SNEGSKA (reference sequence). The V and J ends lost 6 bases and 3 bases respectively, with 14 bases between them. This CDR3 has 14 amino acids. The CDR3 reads CSARPHGPNEKLFF. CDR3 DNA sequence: TGCAGTGCCAGACCCCACGGACCTAATGAAAAACTGTTTTTT.

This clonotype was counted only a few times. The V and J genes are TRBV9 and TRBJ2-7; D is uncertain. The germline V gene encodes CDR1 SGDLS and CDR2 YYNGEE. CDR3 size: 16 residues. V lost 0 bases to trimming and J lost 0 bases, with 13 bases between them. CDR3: CASSVGGPSSSYEQYF. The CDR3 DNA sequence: TGTGCCAGCAGCGTAGGGGGTCCCTCGAGCTCCTACGAGCAGTACTTC.

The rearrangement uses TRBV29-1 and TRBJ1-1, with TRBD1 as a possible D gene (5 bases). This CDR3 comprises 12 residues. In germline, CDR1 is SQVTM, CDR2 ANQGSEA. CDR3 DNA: TGCAGTTACTCCGACTCGGCAGGGAAAGCTTTCTTT. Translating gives CSYSDSAGKAFF.

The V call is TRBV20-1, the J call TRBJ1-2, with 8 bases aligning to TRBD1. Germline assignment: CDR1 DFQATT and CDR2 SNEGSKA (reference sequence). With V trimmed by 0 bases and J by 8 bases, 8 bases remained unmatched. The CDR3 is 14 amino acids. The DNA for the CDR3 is TGCAGTGCTAGAGAGACCCGGACAGGGCGAGGCTACACCTTC. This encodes CSARETRTGRGYTF.

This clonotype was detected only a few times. CDR3 sequence reads: CSANSGRANEQYF. Written as DNA, the CDR3 is TGCAGTGCCAATAGCGGGAGGGCCAACGAGCAGTACTTC. The V and J genes are TRBV20-1 and TRBJ2-7; 11 bases agree with TRBD2. There are 13 residues in the CDR3. Trimming at V came to 6 bases and at J to 5 bases, leaving 6 bases not matched to a gene. CDR1 and CDR2 (germline): DFQATT, SNEGSKA (reference sequence).

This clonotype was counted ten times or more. The CDR3: CASSFRETQYF. The CDR3 region has the DNA TGTGCCAGCAGTTTTAGAGAGACCCAGTACTTC. The chain employs TRBV12-3 or TRBV12-4 and TRBJ2-5; D is undetermined. Deletions cut 3 bases from V and 4 bases from J, with 3 bases between. The CDR3 sequence is 11 residues long.

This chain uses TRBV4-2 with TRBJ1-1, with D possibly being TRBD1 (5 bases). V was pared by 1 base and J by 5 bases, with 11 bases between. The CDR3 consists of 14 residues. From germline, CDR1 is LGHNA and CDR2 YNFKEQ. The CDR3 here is CASSQGQGRTEAFF. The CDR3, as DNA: TGTGCCAGCAGCCAAGGTCAGGGAAGGACTGAAGCTTTCTTT.

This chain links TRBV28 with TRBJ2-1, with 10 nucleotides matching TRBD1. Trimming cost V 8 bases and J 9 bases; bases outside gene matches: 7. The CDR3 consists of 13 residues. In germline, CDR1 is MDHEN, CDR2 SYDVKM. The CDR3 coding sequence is TGTGCCAGCGGGGACAGGGGTCGGGCTGAGCAGTTCTTC. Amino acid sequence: CASGDRGRAEQFF.

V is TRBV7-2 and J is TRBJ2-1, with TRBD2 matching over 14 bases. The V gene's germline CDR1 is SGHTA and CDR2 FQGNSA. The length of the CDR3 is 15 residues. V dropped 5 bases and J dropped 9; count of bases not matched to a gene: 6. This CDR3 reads CASSPGLAGGREQFF. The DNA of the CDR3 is TGTGCCAGCAGCCCCGGACTAGCGGGAGGACGTGAGCAGTTCTTC.

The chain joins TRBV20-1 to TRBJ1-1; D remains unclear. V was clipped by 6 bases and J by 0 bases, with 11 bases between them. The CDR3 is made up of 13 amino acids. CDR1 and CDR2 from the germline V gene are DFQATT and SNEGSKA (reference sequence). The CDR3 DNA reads TGCAGTGCCCTAGGGCTTTTGAACACTGAAGCTTTCTTT. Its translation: CSALGLLNTEAFF.

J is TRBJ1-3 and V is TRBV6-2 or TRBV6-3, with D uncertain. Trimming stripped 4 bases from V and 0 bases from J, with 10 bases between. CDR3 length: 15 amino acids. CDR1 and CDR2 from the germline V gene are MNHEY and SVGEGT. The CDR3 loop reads CASSFGPRSGNTIYF. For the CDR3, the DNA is TGTGCCAGCAGTTTTGGACCGCGCTCTGGAAACACCATATATTTT.

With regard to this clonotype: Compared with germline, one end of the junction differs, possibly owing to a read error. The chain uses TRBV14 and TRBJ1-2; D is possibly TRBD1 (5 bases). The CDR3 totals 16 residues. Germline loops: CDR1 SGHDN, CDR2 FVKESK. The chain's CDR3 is CAGSQEGGNRPFGYTF. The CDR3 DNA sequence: TGTGCCGGCAGCCAAGAGGGCGGGAACAGGCCGTTCGGCTACACCTTC.

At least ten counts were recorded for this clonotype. The CDR3 loop is CASSPDDRGRGANVLTF. The DNA for the CDR3 is TGTGCCAGCAGTCCCGACGACAGGGGGCGAGGGGCCAACGTCCTGACTTTC. V is TRBV12-3 or TRBV12-4 and J is TRBJ2-6; 10 nucleotides agree with TRBD1. The J segment lost 4 bases and the V segment lost 5 bases, leaving 8 bases of the junction unmatched. This CDR3 has 17 amino acids.

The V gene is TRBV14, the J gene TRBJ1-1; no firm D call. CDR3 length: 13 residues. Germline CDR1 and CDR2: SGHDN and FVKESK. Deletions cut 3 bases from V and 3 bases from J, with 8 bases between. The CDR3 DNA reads TGTGCCAGCAGCCACGGGTTGTACACTGAAGCTTTCTTT. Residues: CASSHGLYTEAFF.

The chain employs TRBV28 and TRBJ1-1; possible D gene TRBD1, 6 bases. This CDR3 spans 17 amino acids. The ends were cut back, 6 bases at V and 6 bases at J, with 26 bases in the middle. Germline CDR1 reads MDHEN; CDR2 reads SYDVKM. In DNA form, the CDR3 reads TGTGCCAGCAGCCCGGGTCGCAAAGGGGGGGTCTACGCTGAAGCTTTCTTT. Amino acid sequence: CASSPGRKGGVYAEAFF. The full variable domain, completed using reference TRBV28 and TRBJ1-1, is DVKVTQSSRYLVKRTGEKVFLECVQDMDHENMFWYRQDPGLGLRLIYFSYDVKMKEKGDIPEGYSVSREKKERFSLILESASTNQTSMYLCASSPGRKGGVYAEAFFGQGTRLTVV.